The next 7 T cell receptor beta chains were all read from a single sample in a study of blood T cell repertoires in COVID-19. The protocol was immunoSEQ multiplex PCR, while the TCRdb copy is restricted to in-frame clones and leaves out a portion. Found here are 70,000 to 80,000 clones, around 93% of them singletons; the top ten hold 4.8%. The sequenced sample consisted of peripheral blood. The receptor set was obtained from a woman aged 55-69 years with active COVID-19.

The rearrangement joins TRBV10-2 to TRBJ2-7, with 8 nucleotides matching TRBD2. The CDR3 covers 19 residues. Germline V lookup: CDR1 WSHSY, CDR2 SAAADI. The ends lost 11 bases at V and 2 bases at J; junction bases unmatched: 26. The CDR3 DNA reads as TGCGCCCTGGGGAGGAGGGCTGCCAGCGGGAGAAGGGATGCCTACGAGCAGTACTTC. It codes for CALGRRAASGRRDAYEQYF.

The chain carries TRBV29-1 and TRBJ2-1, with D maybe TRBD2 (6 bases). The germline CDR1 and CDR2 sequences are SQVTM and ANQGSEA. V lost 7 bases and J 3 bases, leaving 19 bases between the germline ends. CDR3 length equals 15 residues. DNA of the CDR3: TGCAGCGCCCTCAGGAGGGCCGGTCTCTACAATGAGCAGTTCTTC. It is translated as CSALRRAGLYNEQFF.

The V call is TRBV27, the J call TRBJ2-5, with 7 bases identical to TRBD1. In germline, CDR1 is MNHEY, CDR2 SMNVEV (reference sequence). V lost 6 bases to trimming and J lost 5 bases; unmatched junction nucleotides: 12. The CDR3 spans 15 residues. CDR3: CASSFSRQGGETQYF. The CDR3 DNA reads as TGTGCCAGCAGCTTTTCCAGACAGGGCGGGGAGACCCAGTACTTC.

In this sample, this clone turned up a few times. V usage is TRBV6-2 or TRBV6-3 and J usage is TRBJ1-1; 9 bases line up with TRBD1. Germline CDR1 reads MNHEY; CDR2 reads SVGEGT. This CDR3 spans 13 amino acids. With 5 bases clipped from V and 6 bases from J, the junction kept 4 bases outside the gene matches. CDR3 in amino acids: CASSRTGESEAFF. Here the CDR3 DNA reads TGTGCCAGCAGTCGGACAGGGGAGTCTGAAGCTTTCTTT.

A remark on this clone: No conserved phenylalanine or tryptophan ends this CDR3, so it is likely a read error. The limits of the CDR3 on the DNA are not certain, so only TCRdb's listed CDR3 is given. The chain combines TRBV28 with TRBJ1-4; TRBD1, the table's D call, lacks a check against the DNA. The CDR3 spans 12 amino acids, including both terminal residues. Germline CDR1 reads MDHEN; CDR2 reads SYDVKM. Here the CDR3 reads CASSTLTGPGAV.

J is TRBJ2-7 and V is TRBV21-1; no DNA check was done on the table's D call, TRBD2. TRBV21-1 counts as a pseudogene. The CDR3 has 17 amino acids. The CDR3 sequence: CASSAGNTSVSSYEQYF. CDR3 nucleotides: TGTGCCAGCAGCGCAGGAAACACTAGCGTGAGCTCCTACGAGCAGTACTTC.

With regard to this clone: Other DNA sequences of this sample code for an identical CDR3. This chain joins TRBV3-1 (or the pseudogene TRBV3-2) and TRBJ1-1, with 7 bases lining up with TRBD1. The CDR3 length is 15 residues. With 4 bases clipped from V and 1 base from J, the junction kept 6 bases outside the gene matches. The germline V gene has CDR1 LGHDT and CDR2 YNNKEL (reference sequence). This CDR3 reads CASSLYRGGNTEAFF. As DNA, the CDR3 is TGTGCCAGCAGCCTCTACAGGGGAGGGAACACTGAAGCTTTCTTT.